This record concerns one T cell receptor beta chain sequence. As yet, its antigen is unknown. A read error may be the cause here, since a much bigger clone is one base away. Unique molecular identifiers were built into the TCRbeta library. TCRdb itself ran the PCR reads through MiXCR, one entry per CDR3 protein. The repertoire has approximately 170,000 distinct CDR3 sequences, around 10% of them found once; the top ten carry 13%. The data are from a study of T-cell reconstitution after alpha-beta-depleted transplantation in children. General study findings and limits: Several hundred expanded graft clones reportedly were the source of alpha-beta T cells about two months after transplant.

The CDR3 consists of 15 residues. The trim removed 11 bases at V and 4 bases at J, leaving 12 bases unmatched. The genes are TRBV12-3 or TRBV12-4 and TRBJ1-2; 11 bases match TRBD1. Material: PBMCs, obtained before TCRalphabeta/CD19-depleted stem cell transplant. This receptor was identified in a boy between 2 and 10 years old with acute myeloid leukemia, due to receive a stem cell transplant. Written as DNA, the CDR3 is TGTGCCGGCACCCGACCGGGACAGGGGGGCTATGGCTACACCTTC. The encoded protein is CAGTRPGQGGYGYTF.